A selection of T cell receptor beta chains follows, all from one sample in a study of vaccination and CD4 T cells after COVID-19. TCRdb called the PCR reads again in MiXCR, with one record for every CDR3 protein. Of approximately 20,000 distinct CDR3 sequences detected, about 39% appear once; the ten largest clones hold about 7.2%. Their target antigens are unknown. The material sequenced was CD4+ T cells from blood, cultured in vitro, taken after SARS-CoV-2 vaccination. The source of these receptors is a human donor who had recovered from COVID-19. Each CDR3 is given with its conserved first and last residue. A D gene is named only where the DNA matches it firmly. Some rows mark clone size as missing; the rest say once, few, many or name a class of expanded clone.

.,TRBJ1-1,.,TRBV19,TGTGCCAGTAGTGAGCGCCGGGACGGCGGGGCTGAAGCTTTCTTT,CASSERRDGGAEAFF
.,TRBJ1-5,.,TRBV19,TGTGCCAGTACGGGGTACCGGGGAGGCAATCAGCCCCAGCATTTT,CASTGYRGGNQPQHF
.,TRBJ1-1,.,TRBV6-1,TGTGCCACCCACCAGGACCTGAACACTGAAGCTTTCTTT,CATHQDLNTEAFF
.,TRBJ1-1,.,TRBV20-1,TGCAGTGCTAGATGGACAGTGATGAACACTGAAGCTTTCTTT,CSARWTVMNTEAFF
TRBD1,TRBJ1-5,.,TRBV28,TGTGCCAGCACCCCAAGGGACAGAGACAATCAGCCCCAGCATTTT,CASTPRDRDNQPQHF
TRBD1,TRBJ1-1,.,TRBV20-1,TGCAGTGCAGCGGACAGGGGTAACACTGAAGCTTTCTTT,CSAADRGNTEAFF
TRBD1,TRBJ1-2,.,TRBV25-1,TGTGCCAGCAGTGACCTGGACAGGGATCATGGCTACACCTTC,CASSDLDRDHGYTF
TRBD1,TRBJ1-1,.,TRBV5-6,TGTGCCAGCAGCCCGGCTGGACAGGGCTTGAACACTGAAGCTTTCTTT,CASSPAGQGLNTEAFF
TRBD1,TRBJ1-2,.,TRBV11-1,TGTGCCAGCAGCTCGGACAGGGGGAACTATGGCTACACCTTC,CASSSDRGNYGYTF
TRBD2,TRBJ2-3,.,TRBV7-2,TGTGCCAGCAGCATACTAGCGGGGGGTATAGATACGCAGTATTTT,CASSILAGGIDTQYF
TRBD2,TRBJ2-2,.,TRBV6-1,TGTGCCAGCAGTGAAGGTGGACTAGCGGTTAACACCGGGGAGCTGTTTTTT,CASSEGGLAVNTGELFF
.,TRBJ1-1,.,TRBV7-3,TGTGCCAGCAGCCGTACAGGGTACTCTGAAGCTTTCTTT,CASSRTGYSEAFF
.,TRBJ2-1,.,TRBV2,TGTGCCAGCAGGGGGGAAGGTGAGCAGTTCTTC,CASRGEGEQFF
.,TRBJ2-6,.,TRBV9,TGTGCCAGCAGCCCGAGTGTGGGGAGAGGGGCCAACGTCCTGACTTTC,CASSPSVGRGANVLTF
.,TRBJ2-3,.,TRBV7-6,TGTGCCAGCAGCTTTAACCCAACTAGCACAGATACGCAGTATTTT,CASSFNPTSTDTQYF
.,TRBJ2-7,few,TRBV6-1,TGTGCCAGCAGTCGCGCCGGGGACTACGAGCAGTACTTC,CASSRAGDYEQYF
TRBD2,TRBJ2-2,.,TRBV7-3,TGTGCCAGCAGCTTAGGGCTAGCGGGAGTAACCGGGGAGCTGTTTTTT,CASSLGLAGVTGELFF
.,TRBJ1-1,.,TRBV4-2,TGTGCCAGCAGCCCAGACGGACAGAACACTGAAGCTTTCTTT,CASSPDGQNTEAFF
TRBD1,TRBJ1-2,.,TRBV19,TGTGCCAGTAGAACAAATACACAGGGGGTATACAACTATGGCTACACCTTC,CASRTNTQGVYNYGYTF
TRBD2,TRBJ2-5,few,TRBV20-1,TGCAGTGCTAGTCCTAGCGGCCAAGAGACCCAGTACTTC,CSASPSGQETQYF
.,TRBJ1-5,.,TRBV11-2,TGTGCCAGCAGCCCCCTGAGTGGTAATCAGCCCCAGCATTTT,CASSPLSGNQPQHF
.,TRBJ1-5,few,TRBV7-6,TGTGCCAGCAGCTTAGGCGGGTGGGGCAATCAGCCCCAGCATTTT,CASSLGGWGNQPQHF
TRBD2,TRBJ2-3,.,TRBV7-3,TGTGCCAGCAGCTTAGGGACTAGCGGGATGGTAAAAGATACGCAGTATTTT,CASSLGTSGMVKDTQYF
.,TRBJ1-5,.,TRBV12-5,TGTGCTAGTGGCCCGGGGGGGAGTCAGCCCCAGCATTTT,CASGPGGSQPQHF
TRBD2,TRBJ2-5,few,TRBV20-1,TGCAGTGCTAGTGTGAGGACTAGCGTCTTAGAGACCCAGTACTTC,CSASVRTSVLETQYF
.,TRBJ2-6,.,TRBV20-1,TGCAGTCTCGACGGATCCTCTGGGGCCAACGTCCTGACTTTC,CSLDGSSGANVLTF
TRBD1,TRBJ1-2,few,TRBV20-1,TGCAGTGCTAGTGACAGGGGACGTGAGTCGGGCTATGGCTACACCTTC,CSASDRGRESGYGYTF
.,TRBJ2-1,few,TRBV6-1,TGTGCCAGCACCACAGGGCGGGTGGATAATGAGCAGTTCTTC,CASTTGRVDNEQFF
TRBD2,TRBJ2-2,.,TRBV18,TGTGCCAGCTCACCCCCGGAGACTAGCGGGACCGGGGAGCTGTTTTTT,CASSPPETSGTGELFF
TRBD1,TRBJ1-3,.,TRBV6-1,TGTGCCAGCAGTCGGACAGGCACTGGAAACACCATATATTTT,CASSRTGTGNTIYF
.,TRBJ1-1,once,TRBV7-8,TGTGCCAGCAGCCAAGGGTGGAACACTGAAGCTTTCTTT,CASSQGWNTEAFF
.,TRBJ1-2,few,TRBV24-1,TGTGCCACCAGTGATGGGTCGGCCAGCGGCTACACCTTC,CATSDGSASGYTF
.,TRBJ2-6,.,TRBV20-1,TGCAGTGCTAGAGAGAGGGGGAGGGTGCGTCTCTCTGGGGCCAACGTCCTGACTTTC,CSARERGRVRLSGANVLTF
.,TRBJ2-1,.,TRBV7-9,TGTGCCAGCAGCCGTTCCGTCGGGGGGCAGACGGATGAGCAGTTCTTC,CASSRSVGGQTDEQFF
.,TRBJ2-3,.,TRBV20-1,TGCAGTGCTAGCGCTAGACTTGATACGCAGTATTTT,CSASARLDTQYF
.,TRBJ1-1,.,TRBV20-1,TGCAGTGCCTCGGGACTGCTGAGCGCTGAAGCTTTCTTT,CSASGLLSAEAFF
.,TRBJ1-5,.,TRBV30,TGTGCCTGGAGTAGATCCGGGACGGGACTCTTTAGCAATCAGCCCCAGCATTTT,CAWSRSGTGLFSNQPQHF
TRBD2,TRBJ2-1,.,TRBV7-8,TGTGCCAGCAGCTCAATGTTAGCGGGGGCTTCCTACAATGAGCAGTTCTTC,CASSSMLAGASYNEQFF
TRBD2,TRBJ2-3,.,TRBV27,TGTGCCAGCAGTCCCCGGGGGGGGAACACAGATACGCAGTATTTT,CASSPRGGNTDTQYF
.,TRBJ2-4,.,TRBV7-9,TGTGCCAGCAGCTTACCGCTCAGCATTCAGTACTTC,CASSLPLSIQYF
TRBD2,TRBJ2-5,.,TRBV6-2/TRBV6-3,TGTGCCAGCACCCTCATAGCGGGAGCGAGGTTGGAGACCCAGTACTTC,CASTLIAGARLETQYF
TRBD1,TRBJ1-1,.,TRBV7-9,TGTGCCAGCAGCTTACGACAGGGAAAGAACACTGAAGCTTTCTTT,CASSLRQGKNTEAFF
.,TRBJ2-5,few,TRBV19,TGTGCCAGTAGTGCCCCTCCCGCCGAGACCCAGTACTTC,CASSAPPAETQYF
TRBD1,TRBJ2-5,.,TRBV4-1,TGCGCCAGCAGCCAACACGGACAGGGCGGGGAGACCCAGTACTTC,CASSQHGQGGETQYF
TRBD1,TRBJ1-5,few,TRBV2,TGTGCCAGCAGTCGACAGGGGGCGCGAAGCAATCAGCCCCAGCATTTT,CASSRQGARSNQPQHF
.,TRBJ2-7,.,TRBV7-2,TGTGCCAGCAGCTTAGGAGGGACACTCTCCTACGAGCAGTACTTC,CASSLGGTLSYEQYF
.,TRBJ1-1,.,TRBV28,TGTGCCAGCAGTTTGAGGAGGGGTGTGAGGACTGAAGCTTTCTTT,CASSLRRGVRTEAFF
.,TRBJ1-6,.,TRBV6-5,TGTGCCAGCAGTTACAGCGGAGGGCGGGATTCACCCCTCCACTTT,CASSYSGGRDSPLHF
.,TRBJ1-1,.,TRBV19,TGTGCCAGTACCGAATCAACCGGACGGAGGAACACTGAAGCTTTCTTT,CASTESTGRRNTEAFF
TRBD1,TRBJ1-2,.,TRBV6-1,TGTGCCAGCAGTACAGGGGTTAATGGCTACACCTTC,CASSTGVNGYTF